This T cell receptor (beta chain) comes out of a study of T cells in women clearing cervical HPV infection. Genomic DNA, averaging roughly 1,200 ng per sample, yielded TCR beta CDR3 via immunoSEQ. The data were produced by immunoSEQ multiplex PCR, yet TCRdb's version contains in-frame clones alone and is incomplete. The sample has about 20,000 clones. Turning to this clone: Its antigen is unknown. From the germline J gene comes the end of the CDR3, since the read stops 3 residues before it.

General study points: Repertoire richness, not evenness, was significantly elevated in CIN3+ cases versus controls. Cases carried less TRBV6-7 than controls: roughly 0.12% versus 0.17%.

The CDR3 is made up of 15 amino acids. Trimming cost V 3 bases and J 0 bases; bases outside gene matches: 7. Germline assignment: CDR1 GTSNPN and CDR2 SVGIG (reference sequence). What was sequenced was blood buffy coat. V and J are TRBV30 and TRBJ2-7, with TRBD2 identical over 8 bases. The TCR was taken from a woman between 18 and 75 years old with a cervical HPV16 infection that either progressed to CIN3+ or cleared (not recorded which). CDR3 DNA (partial): TGTGCCTGGAGGGCGGGGGGCTTCAGCTCCTACGAG. Translation gives CAWRAGGFSSYE. The whole CDR3 is CAWRAGGFSSYEQYF.